A selection of T cell receptor beta chains follows, all from one sample in a study of cytotoxic CD8 clonotypes in ibrutinib-treated CLL. Clones were read by immunoSEQ multiplex PCR, and TCRdb kept only the in-frame ones, dropping some. The sample includes fewer than 150,000 clones, around 80% seen only once; the top ten take 3.3%. The sequencing here drew on PBMCs, taken after 24 months of ibrutinib treatment. All receptors derive from a human donor with chronic lymphocytic leukemia. Each CDR3 is given with its conserved first and last residue.

V gene	J gene	CDR3 protein
TRBV9	TRBJ2-5	CASSAYGVQETQYF
TRBV28	TRBJ2-5	CASSFRRAGGRETQYF
TRBV29-1	TRBJ1-1	CSVGSTEAFF
TRBV28	TRBJ1-3	CASGGGGGSGNTIYF
TRBV27	TRBJ1-3	CASSFSGTAGNTIYF
TRBV7-9	TRBJ1-5	CASSHNDRNQPQHF
TRBV9	TRBJ2-6	CASSVFSGTGGSGANVLTF
TRBV18	TRBJ2-1	CASSPSSGGLNEQFF
TRBV4-2	TRBJ2-3	CASSQLAGLTDTQYF
TRBV5-1	TRBJ2-3	CASSLVSGGFTDTQYF
TRBV5-4	TRBJ2-3	CASSLDRGPTSTDTQYF